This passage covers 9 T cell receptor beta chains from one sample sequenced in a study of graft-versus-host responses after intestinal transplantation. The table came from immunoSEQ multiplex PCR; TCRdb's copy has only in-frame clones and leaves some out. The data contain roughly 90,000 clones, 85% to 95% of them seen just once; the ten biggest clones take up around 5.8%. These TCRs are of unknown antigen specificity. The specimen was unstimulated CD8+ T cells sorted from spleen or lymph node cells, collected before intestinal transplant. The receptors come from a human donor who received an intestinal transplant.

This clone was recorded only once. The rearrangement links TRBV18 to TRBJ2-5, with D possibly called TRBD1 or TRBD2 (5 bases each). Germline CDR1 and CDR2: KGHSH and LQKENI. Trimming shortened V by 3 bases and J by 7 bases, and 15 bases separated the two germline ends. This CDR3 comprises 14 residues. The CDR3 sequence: CASSPRGLKGTQYF. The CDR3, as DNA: TGTGCCAGCTCACCCCGGGGCCTAAAGGGGACCCAGTACTTC.

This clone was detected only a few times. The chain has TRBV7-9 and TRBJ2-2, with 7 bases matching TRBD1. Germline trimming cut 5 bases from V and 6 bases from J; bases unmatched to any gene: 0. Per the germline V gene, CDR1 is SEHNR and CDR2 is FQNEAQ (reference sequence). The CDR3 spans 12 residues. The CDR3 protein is CASSDRAGELFF. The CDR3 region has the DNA TGTGCCAGCAGCGACAGGGCCGGGGAGCTGTTTTTT.

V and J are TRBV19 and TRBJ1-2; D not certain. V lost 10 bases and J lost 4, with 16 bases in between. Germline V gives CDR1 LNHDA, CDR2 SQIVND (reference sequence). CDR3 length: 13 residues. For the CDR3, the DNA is TGTGCCACTCTGGACGGTGAACTCTATGGCTACACCTTC. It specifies CATLDGELYGYTF.

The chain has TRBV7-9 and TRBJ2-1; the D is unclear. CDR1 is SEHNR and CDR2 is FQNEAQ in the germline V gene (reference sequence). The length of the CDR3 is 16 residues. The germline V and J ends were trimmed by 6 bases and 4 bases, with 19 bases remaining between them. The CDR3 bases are TGTGCCAGCAGGCCCGATCCGGATAGAATGTACAATGAGCAGTTCTTC. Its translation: CASRPDPDRMYNEQFF.

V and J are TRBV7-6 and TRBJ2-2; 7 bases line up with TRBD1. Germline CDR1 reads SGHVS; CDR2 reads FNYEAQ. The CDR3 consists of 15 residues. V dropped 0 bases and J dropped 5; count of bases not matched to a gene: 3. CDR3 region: CASSLAGTATGELFF. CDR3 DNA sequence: TGTGCCAGCAGCTTAGCTGGGACAGCTACCGGGGAGCTGTTTTTT.

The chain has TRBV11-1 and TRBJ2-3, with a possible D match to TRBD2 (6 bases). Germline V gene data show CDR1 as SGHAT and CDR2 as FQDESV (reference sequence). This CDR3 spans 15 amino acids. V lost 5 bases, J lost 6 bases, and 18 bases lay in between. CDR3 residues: CASSMRTTSSDTQYF. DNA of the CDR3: TGTGCCAGCAGCATGAGGACTACTAGTTCGGATACGCAGTATTTT.

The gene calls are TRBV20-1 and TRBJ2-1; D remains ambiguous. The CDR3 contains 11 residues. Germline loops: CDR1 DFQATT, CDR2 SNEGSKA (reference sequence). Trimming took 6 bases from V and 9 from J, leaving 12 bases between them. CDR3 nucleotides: TGCAGTGCCGGAGAGTGGAGTGAGCAGTTCTTC. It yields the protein CSAGEWSEQFF.

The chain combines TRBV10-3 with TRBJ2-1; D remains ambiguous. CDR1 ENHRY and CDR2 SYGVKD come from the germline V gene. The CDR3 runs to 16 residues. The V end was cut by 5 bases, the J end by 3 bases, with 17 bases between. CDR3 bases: TGTGCCATCAGTTTGGTTGCGCAGTGGGACTACAATGAGCAGTTCTTC. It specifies CAISLVAQWDYNEQFF.

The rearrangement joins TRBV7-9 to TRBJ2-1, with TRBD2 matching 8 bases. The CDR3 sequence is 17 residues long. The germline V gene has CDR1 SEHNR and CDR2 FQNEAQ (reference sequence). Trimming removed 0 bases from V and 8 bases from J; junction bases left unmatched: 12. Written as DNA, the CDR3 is TGTGCCAGCAGCTTAGCGGAACGGGAGGGCCGTAGGTATGAGCAGTTCTTC. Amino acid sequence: CASSLAEREGRRYEQFF.